This T cell receptor (beta chain) was sequenced for a study of spatial heterogeneity in lung cancer. Whole-study context: Tumor-region counts of TCR transcripts tracked strongly with a T cell module score from matched bulk RNA-seq. The mean occurrence of each unique TCR and UMI combination in raw reads exceeded ten.

TCRdb redid the calling of the 5' RACE reads with MiXCR, one entry per CDR3 protein. The sample yields 9,000 to 13,000 distinct CDR3 sequences, about 13% seen once. This clonotype appeared a few times. What it recognizes is unknown. Study outcomes and limitations: Counts that tracked tumor mutation counts were those of expanded intratumoral alpha and beta TCRs.

This sample's time point: sample taken at primary tumor resection. Unsorted whole RNA of tumor, nontumor lung or frozen PBMC was sequenced. Germline assignment: CDR1 SGHAT and CDR2 FQDESV (reference sequence). The CDR3 is 14 residues long. V was pared by 4 bases and J by 3 bases, with 1 base of the junction left unmatched. The rearrangement links TRBV11-1 to TRBJ2-1, with TRBD2 matching over 9 bases. Source: lung tumor tissue, taken at surgery. The TCR comes from a male donor with early-stage non-small cell lung cancer. In nucleotides, the CDR3 is TGTGCCAGCAGCTCTAGCGGGGTCTACAATGAGCAGTTCTTC. This encodes CASSSSGVYNEQFF.